Each of the 10 T cell receptor beta chains below was sequenced from the same sample in a study of T cells after yellow fever vaccination (dated by TCRdb to the late 2010s). Library preparation was by 5' RACE. Instrument on record: Illumina NovaSeq 6000. TCRdb's own reprocessing of the public reads used fastp at Q25 and MiXCR and kept productive beta chains. A single entry per CDR3 protein holds the most common genes and DNA from its merged rows. In this sample the table shows nearly 300,000 distinct CDR3 sequences, 7.5% to 9.5% of which occur a single time. The ten largest make up around 3.3% of the sample. Per the publication, the treatment or condition label means: live attenuated yellow fever vaccine strain. Specimen: CD4+ T cells sorted from PBMCs, collected 5 days after the yellow fever booster vaccination. These receptors all stem from a young man who received the YFV17D yellow fever vaccine.

CDR3 bases: TGTGCCTCACAGTTGTATGGCTACACCTTC. Protein: CASQLYGYTF. This chain links TRBV11-2 with TRBJ1-2; D gene uncertain. CDR1 is SGHAT and CDR2 is FQNNGV in the germline V gene. Trimming stripped 11 bases from V and 5 bases from J, with 9 bases between. The CDR3 spans 10 residues.

This rearrangement joins TRBV11-2 to TRBJ2-3, with TRBD2 identical over 10 bases. J was trimmed by 2 bases and V by 1 base; bases with no gene match: 6. Germline CDR1 SGHAT, CDR2 FQNNGV. The CDR3 runs to 17 residues. CDR3 sequence reads: CASSLAKRGGITDTQYF. CDR3 sequence (DNA): TGTGCCAGCAGCTTAGCGAAGCGGGGGGGAATCACAGATACGCAGTATTTT.

This clonotype was recorded at least ten times. The rearrangement links TRBV11-2 to TRBJ1-1, with D maybe TRBD1 (6 bases). This CDR3 is 13 amino acids long. Trimming cost V 5 bases and J 5 bases, with 12 bases left between them. CDR1 and CDR2 from the germline V gene are SGHAT and FQNNGV. The CDR3 bases are TGTGCCAGCAGCCCCAGGGGCGGGACTGAAGCTTTCTTT. Translated, it gives CASSPRGGTEAFF.

The chain uses TRBV6-5 and TRBJ1-2, with 7 nucleotides matching TRBD1. The CDR3 sequence is 13 residues long. The ends lost 6 bases at V and 4 bases at J; junction bases unmatched: 5. Per germline, CDR1 MNHEY and CDR2 SVGAGI. The DNA for the CDR3 is TGTGCCAGCAGGGGGACAGTAATCTATGGCTACACCTTC. Protein: CASRGTVIYGYTF.

This clonotype appeared a few times. The chain carries TRBV4-1 and TRBJ2-2; TRBD1 aligns across 7 bases. V lost 0 bases and J lost 7; bases outside the gene matches: 11. The CDR3 extends over 17 amino acids. Per the germline V gene, CDR1 is MGHRA and CDR2 is YSYEKL. The CDR3 here is CASSQDLQGMLSGELFF. CDR3 sequence (DNA): TGCGCCAGCAGCCAAGATCTACAGGGGATGCTAAGCGGGGAGCTGTTTTTT.

The chain combines TRBV5-1 with TRBJ1-2; D possibly corresponds to TRBD1 (5 bases). Germline V gene sequence: CDR1 SGHRS, CDR2 YFSETQ. This CDR3 is 18 amino acids long. The ends were cut back, 0 bases at V and 2 bases at J, with 20 bases in the middle. The CDR3 nucleotides are TGCGCCAGCAGCTTGGGACTTTTCGGGTCCAGACAGAACTATGGCTACACCTTC. Translated: CASSLGLFGSRQNYGYTF.

CDR3 bases: TGTGCCAGCAGTTACTCGGGAACAGTTCCTTCACCCCTCCACTTT. Its protein is CASSYSGTVPSPLHF. This chain connects TRBV6-5 to TRBJ1-6; D not resolved. Germline V gene lookup returns CDR1 MNHEY and CDR2 SVGAGI. This CDR3 region has 15 residues. V lost 0 bases to trimming and J lost 9 bases, with 12 bases between them.

CDR3 nucleotides: TGTGCCAGCAGTTCTAACCCCAATCAGCCCCAGCATTTT. This sequence encodes CASSSNPNQPQHF. V and J are TRBV28 and TRBJ1-5; the D is unclear. The CDR3 has 13 residues. Looked up from germline, CDR1 is MDHEN and CDR2 is SYDVKM. The V end lost 4 bases, the J end lost 3 bases, and 7 bases lay between the germline ends. Combining the CDR3 with reference TRBV28 and TRBJ1-5 gives the whole variable domain DVKVTQSSRYLVKRTGEKVFLECVQDMDHENMFWYRQDPGLGLRLIYFSYDVKMKEKGDIPEGYSVSREKKERFSLILESASTNQTSMYLCASSSNPNQPQHFGDGTRLSIL.

This clonotype was seen more than once but under ten times. V gene TRBV5-1 combines with J gene TRBJ1-2, with D uncertain. Germline CDR1 is SGHRS and CDR2 is YFSETQ. There are 15 residues in the CDR3. V lost 0 bases, J lost 4 bases, and 13 bases lay in between. This CDR3 is CASSLEGPTSYGYTF. The CDR3 DNA reads as TGCGCCAGCAGCTTGGAAGGTCCTACCAGCTATGGCTACACCTTC.

This clonotype was seen a handful of times. CDR3 in amino acids: CASSLAEGAMLTGELFF. CDR3 nucleotides: TGTGCCAGCAGCTTGGCCGAGGGGGCAATGTTAACCGGGGAGCTGTTTTTT. The chain couples TRBV5-4 to TRBJ2-2; 7 bases map to TRBD1. V shed 0 bases, J shed 5 bases, and the junction held 10 bases outside the gene matches. CDR3 size: 17 residues. Germline V CDR1 and CDR2: SGHNT, YYREEE (reference sequence).